The T cell receptor (beta chain) under discussion was sequenced for a study of blood T cell repertoires in COVID-19. In the study overall: The United States, Italy and Spain supplied acute and convalescent COVID-19 samples. In each case, the material was cDNA or gDNA derived from T cells, B-cell-depleted T cells, or PBMCs.

Germline V gene data show CDR1 as LNHDA and CDR2 as SQIVND (reference sequence). Between the trimmed V and J ends, which lost 2 bases and 3 bases, there was a span of 11 bases. This CDR3 has 15 residues. This clone was seen a few times. Measured with immunoSEQ multiplex PCR; TCRdb has only the in-frame clones, and not every one. This table has approximately 65,000 clones, just over 85% appearing once. The clonotype was recovered from a human donor in a cohort sampled during active COVID-19. This chain uses TRBV19 with TRBJ1-5; tentative D call: TRBD1 (5 bases). Sequenced: peripheral blood. The DNA for the CDR3 is TGTGCCAGTAGTATACAGGGCTGGTACAATCAGCCCCAGCATTTT. This translates into CASSIQGWYNQPQHF. The full variable domain, in which reference TRBV19 and TRBJ1-5 provide the parts outside the CDR3, is DGGITQSPKYLFRKEGQNVTLSCEQNLNHDAMYWYRQDPGQGLRLIYYSQIVNDFQKGDIAEGYSVSREKKESFPLTVTSAQKNPTAFYLCASSIQGWYNQPQHFGDGTRLSIL.